The clone carrying this T cell receptor beta chain was detected only once. The antigen is not known. The junction shows a germline mismatch at one end, possibly a read error. RNA was extracted from bulk tissue without any cell sorting. The sample belongs to a study of tumor and adjacent non-tumor tissue in lung cancer. Study details: There were 11 to 12 adenocarcinoma, a couple of squamous cell carcinoma and 1 small cell lung cancer cases. Aged about 30 to 85 years, patients included 10 men and several women with stage I to III disease.

A modified ARM-PCR protocol with three rounds of nested PCR amplified TCRbeta. TCRdb used MiXCR to reprocess the multiplex PCR reads, holding one entry per CDR3 protein. This sample has more than 120,000 distinct CDR3 sequences, with approximately 64% found just once. Study-level findings and limits: In normal lung, the top 100 clones were significantly more dominant than in tumor.

The CDR3 length is 13 residues. Germline V lookup: CDR1 SGHAT, CDR2 FQNNGV. Sequenced: lung tumor tissue. This TCR was sampled from a man aged 55 to 70 with small cell lung cancer. This chain joins TRBV11-2 and TRBJ2-3; D remains ambiguous. DNA of the CDR3: TGTGACAGCAGCCTTAGCCTCGTAGATACGCAGTATTTT. Amino acid sequence: CDSSLSLVDTQYF. The complete variable domain, with remaining parts taken from reference TRBV11-2 and TRBJ2-3, reads EAGVAQSPRYKIIEKRQSVAFWCNPISGHATLYWYQQILGQGPKLLIQFQNNGVVDDSQLPKDRFSAERLKGVDSTLKIQPAKLEDSAVYLCDSSLSLVDTQYFGPGTRLTVL.